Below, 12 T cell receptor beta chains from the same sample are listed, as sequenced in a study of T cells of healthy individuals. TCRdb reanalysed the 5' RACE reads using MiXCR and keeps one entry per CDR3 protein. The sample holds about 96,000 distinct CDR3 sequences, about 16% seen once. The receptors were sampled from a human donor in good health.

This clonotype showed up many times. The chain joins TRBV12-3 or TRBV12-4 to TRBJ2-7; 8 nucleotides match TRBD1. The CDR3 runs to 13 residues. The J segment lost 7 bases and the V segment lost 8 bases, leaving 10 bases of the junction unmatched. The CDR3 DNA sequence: TGTGCCAGCGCTGGACAGGGTTTGGTTGAGCAGTACTTC. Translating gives CASAGQGLVEQYF.

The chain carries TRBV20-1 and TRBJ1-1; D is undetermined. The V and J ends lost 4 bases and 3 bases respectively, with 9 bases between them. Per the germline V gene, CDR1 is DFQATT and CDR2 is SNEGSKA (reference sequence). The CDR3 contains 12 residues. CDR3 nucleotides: TGCAGTGCTATTACCGACTACACTGAAGCTTTCTTT. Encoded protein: CSAITDYTEAFF.

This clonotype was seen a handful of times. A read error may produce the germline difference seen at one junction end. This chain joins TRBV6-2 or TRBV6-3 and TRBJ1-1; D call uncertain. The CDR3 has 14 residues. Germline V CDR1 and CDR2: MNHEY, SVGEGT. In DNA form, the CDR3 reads TGTGCCAGCAGCTACTCCGAGGGAAGGACTGAAGCTTTCTTT. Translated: CASSYSEGRTEAFF.

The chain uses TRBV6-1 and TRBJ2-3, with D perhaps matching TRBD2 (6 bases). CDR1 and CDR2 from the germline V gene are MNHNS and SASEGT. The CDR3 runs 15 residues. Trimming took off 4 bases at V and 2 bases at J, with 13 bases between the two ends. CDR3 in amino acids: CASSALTGDTDTQYF. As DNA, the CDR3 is TGTGCCAGCAGTGCGTTGACGGGGGACACAGATACGCAGTATTTT.

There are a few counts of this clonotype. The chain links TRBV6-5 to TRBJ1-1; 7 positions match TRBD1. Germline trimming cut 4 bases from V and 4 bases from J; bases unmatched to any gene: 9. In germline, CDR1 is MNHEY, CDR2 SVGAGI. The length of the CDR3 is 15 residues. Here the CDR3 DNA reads TGTGCCAGCAGTTTGGGGACAGTAAGGTCCACTGAAGCTTTCTTT. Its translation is CASSLGTVRSTEAFF.

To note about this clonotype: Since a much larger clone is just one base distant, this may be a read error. The CDR3 DNA reads as TGTGCCATCTGTGACCCGGCCGAAGTGACCCAGTACTTC. As protein: CAICDPAEVTQYF. The gene calls are TRBV10-3 and TRBJ2-5; unclear D gene. This CDR3 is 13 amino acids long. Per germline, CDR1 ENHRY and CDR2 SYGVKD.

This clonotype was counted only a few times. The CDR3 region is CASSQSTGTGGRDTGELFF. CDR3 in DNA: TGCGCCAGCAGCCAGTCGACCGGGACAGGGGGCCGGGACACCGGGGAGCTGTTTTTT. V usage is TRBV4-1 and J usage is TRBJ2-2; 12 bases are a match to TRBD1. The trim removed 3 bases at V and 3 bases at J, leaving 11 bases unmatched. The CDR3 is 19 amino acids. The germline V gene has CDR1 MGHRA and CDR2 YSYEKL.

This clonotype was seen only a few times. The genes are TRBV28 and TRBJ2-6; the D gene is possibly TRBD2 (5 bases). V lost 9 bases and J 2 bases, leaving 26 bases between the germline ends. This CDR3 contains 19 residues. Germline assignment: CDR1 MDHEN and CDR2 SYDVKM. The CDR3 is CARELGPGWSQAGANVLTF. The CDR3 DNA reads TGTGCCAGAGAATTAGGACCGGGGTGGTCACAAGCTGGGGCCAACGTCCTGACTTTC.

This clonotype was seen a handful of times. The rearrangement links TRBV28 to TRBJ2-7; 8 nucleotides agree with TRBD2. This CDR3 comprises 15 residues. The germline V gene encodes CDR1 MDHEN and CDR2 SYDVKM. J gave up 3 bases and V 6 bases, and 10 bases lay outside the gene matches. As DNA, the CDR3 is TGTGCCAGCAGCCGTAGCGGGATCTCGGACTACGAGCAGTACTTC. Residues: CASSRSGISDYEQYF. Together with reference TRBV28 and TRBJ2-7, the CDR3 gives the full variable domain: DVKVTQSSRYLVKRTGEKVFLECVQDMDHENMFWYRQDPGLGLRLIYFSYDVKMKEKGDIPEGYSVSREKKERFSLILESASTNQTSMYLCASSRSGISDYEQYFGPGTRLTVT.

The CDR3 DNA follows: TGTGCCAGCAGTTCAAGGGTTCTACCTGGGAATGAGCAGTTCTTC. Translating it yields CASSSRVLPGNEQFF. This rearrangement joins TRBV12-3 or TRBV12-4 to TRBJ2-1; D call uncertain. V dropped 4 bases and J dropped 7 bases, with 17 bases sitting between them. This CDR3 comprises 15 residues.

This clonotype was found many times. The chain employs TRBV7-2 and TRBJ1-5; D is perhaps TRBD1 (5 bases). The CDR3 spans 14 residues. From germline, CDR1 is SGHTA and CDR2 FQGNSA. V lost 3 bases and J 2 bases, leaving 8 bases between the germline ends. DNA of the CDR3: TGTGCCAGCAGCTTGGGACGGGGCAATCAGCCCCAGCATTTT. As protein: CASSLGRGNQPQHF. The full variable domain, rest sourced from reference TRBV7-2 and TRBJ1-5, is GAGVSQSPSNKVTEKGKDVELRCDPISGHTALYWYRQSLGQGLEFLIYFQGNSAPDKSGLPSDRFSAERTGGSVSTLTIQRTQQEDSAVYLCASSLGRGNQPQHFGDGTRLSIL.

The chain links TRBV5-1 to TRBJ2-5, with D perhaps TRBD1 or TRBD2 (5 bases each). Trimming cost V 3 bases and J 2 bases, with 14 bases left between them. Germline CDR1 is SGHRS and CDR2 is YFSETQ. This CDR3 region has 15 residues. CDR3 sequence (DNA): TGCGCCAGCAGCTCCCAGTGGGACGGTCAAGAGACCCAGTACTTC. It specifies CASSSQWDGQETQYF.